These 29 T cell receptor beta chains were sequenced from one sample in a study of Graves' ophthalmopathy and Graves' hyperthyroidism. Beta-chain TCR CDR3 regions were amplified from RNA transcripts. Amplification began with first-round RT-PCR using HTBI primers, then second-round multiplex PCR was performed. One entry per CDR3 protein, called by TCRdb with MiXCR from the multiplex PCR reads. The sample lists around 670,000 distinct CDR3 sequences; 40% were seen once. Material for sequencing was peripheral blood. The receptors derive from an adult man with Graves' ophthalmopathy.

As to this clonotype: Germline is not matched at one junction end, which may reflect a read error. This chain links TRBV7-3 with TRBJ2-7; TRBD2 matches 7 bases. CDR1 and CDR2 from the germline V gene are SGHTA and FQGTGA. The CDR3 is 17 residues long. This CDR3 reads CASSLTPPGLPSNEQYF. The CDR3 DNA follows: TGTGCCAGCAGCTTAACGCCTCCGGGACTACCCTCCAACGAGCAGTACTTC.

The chain employs TRBV20-1 and TRBJ1-3; 10 bases fit TRBD1. Germline V gene lookup returns CDR1 DFQATT and CDR2 SNEGSKA (reference sequence). The CDR3 extends over 19 amino acids. Losses at the gene ends were 4 bases for V and 3 bases for J; bases not matched to a gene: 18. The CDR3 coding sequence is TGCAGTGCTACGCCCCGGACAGGGGGGTTCGTCTCTAATGGAAACACCATATATTTT. Translating gives CSATPRTGGFVSNGNTIYF.

This rearrangement joins TRBV15 to TRBJ2-5; 11 nucleotides align to TRBD2. Germline loops: CDR1 LNHNV, CDR2 YYDKDF (reference sequence). The junction had 17 bases not matched to a gene; V was cut back by 3 bases and J by 5 bases. This CDR3 contains 19 residues. The DNA of the CDR3 is TGTGCCACCAGCAGGGGAGGTCAGGGACTAGCGGAATCGGGGGAGACCCAGTACTTC. It is translated as CATSRGGQGLAESGETQYF. Complete variable domain (other parts from reference TRBV15 and TRBJ2-5): DAMVIQNPRYQVTQFGKPVTLSCSQTLNHNVMYWYQQKSSQAPKLLFHYYDKDFNNEADTPDNFQSRRPNTSFCFLDIRSPGLGDTAMYLCATSRGGQGLAESGETQYFGPGTRLLVL.

This clonotype has just one count. The rearrangement joins TRBV10-3 to TRBJ1-1, with 11 bases lining up with TRBD1. The CDR3 spans 16 residues. V trimming: 10 bases; J trimming: 6 bases; junction bases outside the gene matches: 16. Per the germline V gene, CDR1 is ENHRY and CDR2 is SYGVKD. Here the CDR3 DNA reads TGTGCCACCGGACAGGGGGCTACACCGACGGGGTCTGAAGCTTTCTTT. Translated: CATGQGATPTGSEAFF.

This rearrangement joins TRBV25-1 to TRBJ2-2; 8 bases agree with TRBD2. The CDR3 consists of 16 residues. Germline lookup yields CDR1 MGHDK and CDR2 SYGVNS. V lost 7 bases and J lost 4; bases outside the gene matches: 11. Here the CDR3 DNA reads TGTGCCAGCAAGAGCCCCGGGACTAGAAGCACCGGGGAGCTGTTTTTT. Translation gives CASKSPGTRSTGELFF.

This sequence joins TRBV14 and TRBJ2-5; a weak D match, TRBD1 (5 bases). V lost 1 base to trimming and J lost 5 bases, with 11 bases between them. The CDR3 has 14 amino acids. The germline gives CDR1 SGHDN, CDR2 FVKESK. CDR3 DNA: TGTGCCAGCAGCCAAGTTAGGGGTGGGGAGACCCAGTACTTC. Its protein is CASSQVRGGETQYF. Full variable domain (rest looked up from reference TRBV14 and TRBJ2-5): EAGVTQFPSHSVIEKGQTVTLRCDPISGHDNLYWYRRVMGKEIKFLLHFVKESKQDESGMPNNRFLAERTGGTYSTLKVQPAELEDSGVYFCASSQVRGGETQYFGPGTRLLVL.

This chain joins TRBV7-3 and TRBJ1-1; the D gene is possibly TRBD1 (5 bases). V lost 6 bases to trimming and J lost 1 base, with 15 bases between them. Germline V lookup: CDR1 SGHTA, CDR2 FQGTGA. The CDR3 runs to 15 residues. CDR3 sequence: CASSRGLGENTEAFF. In nucleotides, the CDR3 is TGTGCCAGCAGTCGTGGCTTGGGGGAGAACACTGAAGCTTTCTTT.

In this sample, this clonotype turned up a few times. The chain employs TRBV30 and TRBJ2-5; 9 bases fit TRBD1. This CDR3 region has 13 residues. The V gene's germline CDR1 is GTSNPN and CDR2 SVGIG (reference sequence). Trimming at V came to 4 bases and at J to 3 bases, leaving 3 bases not matched to a gene. CDR3 loop: CAWIGTGKETQYF. The CDR3, as DNA: TGTGCCTGGATCGGGACAGGGAAAGAGACCCAGTACTTC.

With respect to this clonotype: Just one base apart from a much larger clone, this may be a read error. The V and J genes are TRBV7-2 and TRBJ2-5; D remains ambiguous. There are 11 residues in the CDR3. Germline V lookup: CDR1 SGHTA, CDR2 FQGNSA. The V end was cut by 11 bases, the J end by 9 bases, with 16 bases between. The CDR3 spells CAVGSMGSQYF. The CDR3 bases are TGTGCCGTTGGCTCAATGGGGTCCCAGTACTTC.

J is TRBJ1-5 and V is TRBV20-1, with D maybe TRBD1 (5 bases). The CDR3 length is 15 residues. The germline CDR1 and CDR2 sequences are DFQATT and SNEGSKA (reference sequence). V lost 6 bases and J 6 bases, leaving 21 bases between the germline ends. In DNA form, the CDR3 reads TGCAGTGCCCCGAGGGGAGAGGGGATTACTCAGCCCCAGCATTTT. Its protein is CSAPRGEGITQPQHF.

The table lists this clonotype with a few counts. This chain connects TRBV7-9 to TRBJ2-2; D gene ambiguous. Trimming took 6 bases from V and 6 from J, leaving 20 bases between them. Germline CDR1 reads SEHNR; CDR2 reads FQNEAQ (reference sequence). This CDR3 is 16 amino acids long. The chain's CDR3 is CASSYYSWAKPGELFF. The CDR3 DNA is TGTGCCAGCAGTTACTACTCCTGGGCCAAGCCCGGGGAGCTGTTTTTT. The full variable domain, rest sourced from reference TRBV7-9 and TRBJ2-2, is DTGVSQNPRHKITKRGQNVTFRCDPISEHNRLYWYRQTLGQGPEFLTYFQNEAQLEKSRLLSDRFSAERPKGSFSTLEIQRTEQGDSAMYLCASSYYSWAKPGELFFGEGSRLTVL.

In the case of this clonotype: A much larger clone lies a single base off, so this may be a read error. The chain recombines TRBV7-6 with TRBJ2-7, with 8 nucleotides matching TRBD1. V gave up 5 bases and J gave up 6 bases; unmatched junction bases: 9. From germline, CDR1 is SGHVS and CDR2 FNYEAQ. The CDR3 is 14 residues long. The CDR3 region is CASSPLVQGGEQYF. DNA of the CDR3: TGTGCCAGCAGCCCGCTGGTACAGGGGGGCGAGCAGTACTTC.

The sample holds many counts of this clonotype. This sequence joins TRBV10-3 and TRBJ2-2, with 7 bases fitting TRBD1. The CDR3 is 15 residues long. Trimming at V came to 2 bases and at J to 5 bases, leaving 5 bases not matched to a gene. Per the germline V gene, CDR1 is ENHRY and CDR2 is SYGVKD. CDR3 sequence (DNA): TGTGCCATCAGTGAGGGACAGGAAAGGACCGGGGAGCTGTTTTTT. It encodes CAISEGQERTGELFF.

This clonotype has only a few counts. The chain joins TRBV3-1 to TRBJ2-5; possibly TRBD2 for D (5 bases). Germline V gene lookup returns CDR1 LGHDT and CDR2 YNNKEL (reference sequence). Trimming left V 5 bases short and J 5 bases short, with 18 bases between. CDR3 length: 15 residues. The CDR3 spells CASSIRSGRAETQYF. The CDR3 nucleotides are TGTGCCAGCAGCATCCGCTCCGGGCGGGCGGAGACCCAGTACTTC.

This clonotype was found many times. The chain carries TRBV9 and TRBJ1-6, with D uncertain. This CDR3 spans 14 amino acids. The V gene's germline CDR1 is SGDLS and CDR2 YYNGEE. With 2 bases removed from V and 8 bases from J, the gap between germline ends came to 11 bases. CDR3 amino acids: CASSVRVTDSPLHF. The CDR3 nucleotides read TGTGCCAGCAGCGTTCGGGTTACGGATTCACCCCTCCACTTT.

This clonotype was seen at least ten times. The chain joins TRBV7-9 to TRBJ1-1; D might be TRBD1 (5 bases). Germline CDR1 and CDR2: SEHNR and FQNEAQ (reference sequence). The CDR3 totals 14 residues. V was cut by 5 bases and J by 6 bases, with 16 bases left in between. This CDR3 reads CASSPEGLRAEAFF. CDR3 in DNA: TGTGCCAGCAGCCCCGAGGGACTCAGGGCTGAAGCTTTCTTT.

In the case of this clonotype: One end of the junction is discordant with germline, which a read error may explain. The rearrangement uses TRBV3-1 and TRBJ2-5; D gene ambiguous. This CDR3 is built from 13 residues. Germline V gene sequence: CDR1 LGHDT, CDR2 YNNKEL (reference sequence). CDR3 loop: CASNQQIQETQYF. CDR3 sequence (DNA): TGTGCCAGCAACCAACAAATACAAGAGACCCAGTACTTC.

On this clonotype: Being one base from a much bigger clone, this may be a read error. The chain combines TRBV19 with TRBJ1-6; D uncertain. V was cut by 9 bases and J by 8 bases, with 20 bases left in between. Per germline, CDR1 LNHDA and CDR2 SQIVND (reference sequence). This CDR3 has 15 residues. CDR3 residues: CASSSPQELDSPLHF. Written as DNA, the CDR3 is TGTGCCAGCAGCTCCCCCCAGGAGTTGGATTCACCCCTCCACTTT.

This clonotype was recorded at least ten times. The V call is TRBV15, the J call TRBJ1-1, with 10 bases aligning to TRBD1. Trimming took 4 bases from V and 9 from J; bases not matched to a gene: 8. This CDR3 is 14 amino acids long. Germline V gene data show CDR1 as LNHNV and CDR2 as YYDKDF (reference sequence). CDR3 bases: TGTGCCACCAGCATTGACAGGGGGCGAACGAAAGCTTTCTTT. The encoded protein is CATSIDRGRTKAFF. Filled out from reference TRBV15 and TRBJ1-1, the complete variable domain reads DAMVIQNPRYQVTQFGKPVTLSCSQTLNHNVMYWYQQKSSQAPKLLFHYYDKDFNNEADTPDNFQSRRPNTSFCFLDIRSPGLGDTAMYLCATSIDRGRTKAFFGQGTRLTVV.

In this sample, this clonotype turned up many times. This rearrangement joins TRBV15 to TRBJ2-7, with a weak D call TRBD2 (7 bases). The CDR3 has 15 amino acids. Trimming took off 4 bases at V and 3 bases at J, with 16 bases between the two ends. Germline CDR1 LNHNV, CDR2 YYDKDF (reference sequence). The CDR3 sequence is CATSTRGGRVYEQYF. CDR3 DNA sequence: TGTGCCACCAGCACTAGAGGGGGGAGGGTCTACGAGCAGTACTTC. The full variable domain, in which reference TRBV15 and TRBJ2-7 provide the parts outside the CDR3, is DAMVIQNPRYQVTQFGKPVTLSCSQTLNHNVMYWYQQKSSQAPKLLFHYYDKDFNNEADTPDNFQSRRPNTSFCFLDIRSPGLGDTAMYLCATSTRGGRVYEQYFGPGTRLTVT.

Turning to this clonotype: A much more abundant neighbour one base away suggests this may be a read error. The gene calls are TRBV7-6 and TRBJ2-6; 7 nucleotides match TRBD1. This CDR3 is 17 amino acids long. Germline CDR1 SGHVS, CDR2 FNYEAQ. CDR3 nucleotides: TGTGCCAGCAGCTCACCCTTAGGGGGCACTGGGGCCAACGTCCCGACTTTC. It translates to CASSSPLGGTGANVPTF.

The CDR3 is CASSGLVQFF. In nucleotides, the CDR3 is TGTGCCAGCAGTGGGCTTGTGCAGTTCTTC. The chain joins TRBV2 to TRBJ2-5; D unresolved. The J call may be mistaken, given a closer DNA end match to TRBJ2-1. The CDR3 runs 10 residues. The V gene's germline CDR1 is SNHLY and CDR2 FYNNEI.

At least ten counts were recorded for this clonotype. The rearrangement links TRBV2 to TRBJ2-6; D is unclear. The germline V gene encodes CDR1 SNHLY and CDR2 FYNNEI. This CDR3 is 14 amino acids long. The V end was cut by 3 bases, the J end by 4 bases, with 7 bases between. CDR3 in DNA: TGTGCCAGCAGTGAGATTGCGGGGGCCAACGTCCTGACTTTC. Protein product: CASSEIAGANVLTF.

V is TRBV7-2 and J is TRBJ2-6; no clear D. Trimming took 6 bases from V and 4 from J, leaving 13 bases between them. CDR1 and CDR2 (germline): SGHTA, FQGNSA. The CDR3 is 15 residues long. The CDR3 nucleotides are TGTGCCAGCAGTTCCCCCGGCGTCGGGGCCAACGTCCTGACTTTC. It translates to CASSSPGVGANVLTF.

V usage is TRBV24-1 and J usage is TRBJ1-5; no firm D call. Germline CDR1 reads KGHDR; CDR2 reads SFDVKD. This CDR3 has 13 residues. The ends were cut back, 6 bases at V and 1 base at J, with 6 bases in the middle. CDR3 in amino acids: CATSSNSNQPQHF. In DNA, the CDR3 is TGTGCCACCAGTTCTAACAGCAATCAGCCCCAGCATTTT.

As to this clonotype: Germline and junction disagree at one end, which may indicate a read error. The genes are TRBV24-1 and TRBJ1-5, with D perhaps TRBD1 (6 bases). Germline lookup yields CDR1 KGHDR and CDR2 SFDVKD. The CDR3 loop spans 13 amino acids. In nucleotides, the CDR3 is TGTGCCAGCAGTTCCTCGGACAGCCAGCCCCAGCATTTT. It specifies CASSSSDSQPQHF.

This rearrangement joins TRBV19 to TRBJ2-2; D possibly corresponds to TRBD1 (6 bases). Germline CDR1 and CDR2: LNHDA and SQIVND (reference sequence). The CDR3 is 17 amino acids. V lost 3 bases to trimming and J lost 2 bases, with 16 bases between them. Here the CDR3 DNA reads TGTGCCAGTAGTATTCGCACCGGGACACCTAACACCGGGGAGCTGTTTTTT. Translated: CASSIRTGTPNTGELFF. The full variable domain, with the rest looked up from reference TRBV19 and TRBJ2-2, is DGGITQSPKYLFRKEGQNVTLSCEQNLNHDAMYWYRQDPGQGLRLIYYSQIVNDFQKGDIAEGYSVSREKKESFPLTVTSAQKNPTAFYLCASSIRTGTPNTGELFFGEGSRLTVL.

In this sample, this clonotype turned up many times. V gene TRBV12-3 or TRBV12-4 combines with J gene TRBJ2-5, with D maybe TRBD2 (6 bases). This CDR3 is 14 amino acids long. Trimming pared 7 bases from V and 7 bases from J, leaving 19 bases between. CDR3 bases: TGTGCCAGCACCCCCCGGGCGCGGGATGGGACCCAGTACTTC. Amino acid sequence: CASTPRARDGTQYF.

The chain carries TRBV5-4 and TRBJ2-2; D is tentatively TRBD1 or TRBD2 (5 bases each). The V end was cut by 1 base, the J end by 0 bases, with 13 bases between. The CDR3 contains 17 residues. Germline values: CDR1 SGHNT, CDR2 YYREEE (reference sequence). CDR3 sequence reads: CASSLLGDPTNTGELFF. CDR3 coding DNA: TGTGCCAGCAGCTTGCTCGGGGACCCAACGAACACCGGGGAGCTGTTTTTT.